Many counts were recorded for the clone carrying this T cell receptor beta chain. Its specificity is unknown. Construction of the TCR beta libraries employed iRepertoire HTBI primers in conjunction with Arm-PCR of CDR3 regions. Using its own MiXCR run on the multiplex PCR reads, TCRdb lists one record per CDR3 protein. This sample carries roughly 350,000 distinct CDR3 sequences, around 15% of them seen once, and the ten largest clones take roughly a fifth. The sample originates from a study of regulatory T cells in long-lasting Graves disease. Overall study context: Duration of antithyroid drug therapy among newly diagnosed Graves' patients was under 3 months. The study's findings and limits: Comparison showed that persistent patients shared more public clonotypes (about 2,800) than new patients (approximately 870).

Time point defined: newly diagnosed GD, antithyroid drugs for less than 3 months. Scientists built the TCR library using RNA that was extracted from PBMCs. The ends lost 7 bases at V and 2 bases at J; junction bases unmatched: 8. The CDR3 loop spans 14 amino acids. This same sample was also part of a study on T cells in Graves' hyperthyroidism and ophthalmopathy. That study adds: Expanded thyroid clonotypes (above 0.001) were mostly also found in blood.

The sample in question was peripheral blood mononuclear cells (PBMCs), obtained at new diagnosis, from a patient treated with antithyroid drugs. The TCR sequence derives from a woman between 18 and 29 years old with Graves disease. This rearrangement joins TRBV12-3 or TRBV12-4 to TRBJ2-7; 7 positions agree with TRBD1. CDR3 amino acids: CASKLGGQAYEQYF. The CDR3 nucleotides read TGTGCCAGCAAACTAGGGGGCCAAGCCTACGAGCAGTACTTC.